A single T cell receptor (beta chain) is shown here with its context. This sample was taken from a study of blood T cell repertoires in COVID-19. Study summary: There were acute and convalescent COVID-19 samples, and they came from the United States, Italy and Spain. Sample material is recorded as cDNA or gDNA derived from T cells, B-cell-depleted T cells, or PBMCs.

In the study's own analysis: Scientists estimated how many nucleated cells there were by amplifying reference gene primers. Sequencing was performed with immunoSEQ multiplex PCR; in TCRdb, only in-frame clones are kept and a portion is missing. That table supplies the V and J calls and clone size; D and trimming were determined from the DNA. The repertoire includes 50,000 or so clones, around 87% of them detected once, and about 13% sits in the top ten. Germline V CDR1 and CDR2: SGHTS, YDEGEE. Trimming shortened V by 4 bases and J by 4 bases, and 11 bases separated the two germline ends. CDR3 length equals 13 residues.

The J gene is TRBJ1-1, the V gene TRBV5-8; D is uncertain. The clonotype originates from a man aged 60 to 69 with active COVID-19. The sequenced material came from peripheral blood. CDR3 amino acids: CASSPRPSTEAFF. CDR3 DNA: TGTGCCAGCAGCCCGAGGCCAAGCACTGAAGCTTTCTTT. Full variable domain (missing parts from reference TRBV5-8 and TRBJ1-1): EAGVTQSPTHLIKTRGQQATLRCSPISGHTSVYWYQQALGLGLQFLLWYDEGEERNRGNFPPRFSGRQFPNYSSELNVNALELEDSALYLCASSPRPSTEAFFGQGTRLTVV.